The clone carrying this T cell receptor (beta chain) was seen more than once but under ten times. Its antigen remains unknown. The data are from a study of human T cells and chemical hapten exposure. Study in general: Among samples, TCR yields varied mainly because of small differences in pooled library volume. Study-wide findings and caveats: The number of TCRs over 1 in 1000 frequency stayed unchanged after DPC.

Sample time point: patch test 1, 2 weeks after DPC sensitization. Treatment meaning: therapeutic diphenylcyclopropenone sensitization with weekly scalp DPC. The CDR3 sequence is 15 residues long. In germline, CDR1 is SGHRS, CDR2 YFSETQ. V lost 4 bases to trimming and J lost 3 bases; unmatched junction nucleotides: 6. TCRdb redid the calling of the RACE reads with MiXCR, one entry per CDR3 protein. The sample yields approximately 90,000 distinct CDR3 sequences, about an eighth seen once. The genes are TRBV5-1 and TRBJ1-4, with TRBD1 matching 7 bases. This receptor was taken from a woman in her thirties or forties with alopecia areata. Some clones in this sample may be carry-over from other donors' samples. The sample consisted of whole blood, taken in connection with sensitization to the hapten diphenylcyclopropenone (DPC). CDR3 DNA sequence: TGCGCCAGCAGCGCCTCCGGGACAGCTAATGAAAAACTGTTTTTT. It is translated as CASSASGTANEKLFF.